This T cell receptor beta chain stems from a study of spatial heterogeneity in lung cancer. Regarding the study as a whole: At resection, ubiquitous expanded tumor TCRs appeared in blood more than at follow-up.

This CDR3 is 16 amino acids long. The V gene end was trimmed by 7 bases and the J gene end by 8 bases; junction bases not matched to a gene: 16. The germline CDR1 and CDR2 sequences are LNHDA and SQIVND (reference sequence). Each CDR3 protein is one row after TCRdb ran MiXCR on the 5' RACE reads. The sample shows some 85,000 distinct CDR3 sequences, under 25% of them seen only once. Specified time point: sample taken at primary tumor resection. Whole RNA was taken from tumor, nontumor lung or frozen PBMC; it was then sequenced unsorted. Samples were donated by 72 untreated early-stage non-small cell lung cancer patients. This clonotype was seen at least ten times. Its antigen is as yet unknown.

The rearrangement uses TRBV19 and TRBJ2-1, with 8 nucleotides matching TRBD1. The source of this sequence is a male donor with early-stage non-small cell lung cancer. The starting material was PBMCs, obtained at surgery. The CDR3 loop reads CASTQGAAQGVDEQFF. The CDR3 DNA reads as TGTGCCAGTACCCAGGGGGCCGCACAAGGGGTCGATGAGCAGTTCTTC.